This is a list of T cell receptor beta chains from one sample in a study of response to subunit inactivated influenza vaccine. Via MiXCR, TCRdb re-called the RT-PCR reads, giving one row per CDR3 protein. The sample lists more than 450,000 distinct CDR3 sequences, around 8% occurring once. Source: PBMCs from blood, taken less than 30 months after vaccination. The receptors originated from a man aged 45-69 years who received an inactivated influenza vaccine. CDR3s include the opening cysteine and the closing phenylalanine or tryptophan. The order of the fields is clone size, V gene, CDR3 protein. A row's size may be missing; if present it is once, few, many or a size class.

clone size: .
V gene: TRBV9
CDR3 protein: CASSPGGSVADTQYF

clone size: .
V gene: TRBV10-3
CDR3 protein: CAIHSQQNTEAFF

clone size: .
V gene: TRBV5-6
CDR3 protein: CASSRGRRYNSPLHF

clone size: .
V gene: TRBV30
CDR3 protein: CAWTQDGKQYF

clone size: .
V gene: TRBV6-1
CDR3 protein: CASSRVAEAFF

clone size: many
V gene: TRBV7-2
CDR3 protein: CASSLATGSTDTQYF

clone size: many
V gene: TRBV12-3/TRBV12-4
CDR3 protein: CASSPLNGVSYNEQFF

clone size: .
V gene: TRBV29-1
CDR3 protein: CSVEDLREGYNEQFF

clone size: many
V gene: TRBV28
CDR3 protein: CASSSPEGQGAGATEAFF

clone size: few
V gene: TRBV2
CDR3 protein: CASSPREAIGYEQYF

clone size: few
V gene: TRBV11-2
CDR3 protein: CASSSGTDLVYGYTF

clone size: few
V gene: TRBV6-6
CDR3 protein: CASSYRRVEAFF

clone size: many
V gene: TRBV20-1
CDR3 protein: CSTPEGLAVETQYF

clone size: few
V gene: TRBV4-3
CDR3 protein: CASSQAQGWGEQYF

clone size: .
V gene: TRBV18
CDR3 protein: CASSPQGRTKNIQYF

clone size: .
V gene: TRBV5-1
CDR3 protein: CPSSTKDRAEAFF

clone size: many
V gene: TRBV29-1
CDR3 protein: CSVDKLPVQETQYF

clone size: few
V gene: TRBV10-3
CDR3 protein: CAISGSEPYGYTF

clone size: .
V gene: TRBV12-3/TRBV12-4
CDR3 protein: CASSLFHVGLGAKNIQYF

clone size: .
V gene: TRBV15
CDR3 protein: CATSRDSDNEQFF

clone size: many
V gene: TRBV20-1
CDR3 protein: CSARDGLNQPQHF

clone size: .
V gene: TRBV9
CDR3 protein: CASSGGQPLRNEQFF

clone size: few
V gene: TRBV9
CDR3 protein: CASSPASGPRVHEQFF

clone size: .
V gene: TRBV5-1
CDR3 protein: CASSSSGVTGEQYF

clone size: few
V gene: TRBV4-3
CDR3 protein: CASSQDLRGLANYEQYF

clone size: many
V gene: TRBV9
CDR3 protein: CASSVDATNEKLFF

clone size: .
V gene: TRBV19
CDR3 protein: CASSIPVQGVTEAFF

clone size: many
V gene: TRBV29-1
CDR3 protein: CSVHGLVVDTQYF

clone size: few
V gene: TRBV6-5
CDR3 protein: CASSYWAGLNEQYF

clone size: few
V gene: TRBV6-1
CDR3 protein: CASSDRGPYNEQFF

clone size: few
V gene: TRBV27
CDR3 protein: CASSLLFGEKLFF

clone size: .
V gene: TRBV10-3
CDR3 protein: CAIKSSSGTYNEQFF

clone size: few
V gene: TRBV29-1
CDR3 protein: CSVEAGQGTEAFF

clone size: many
V gene: TRBV6-1
CDR3 protein: CASSEERGSYEQYF

clone size: many
V gene: TRBV4-1
CDR3 protein: CASSRTRGPLTDTQYF

clone size: few
V gene: TRBV28
CDR3 protein: CASSFEGKRGPFTDTQYF

clone size: few
V gene: TRBV23-1
CDR3 protein: CASSPVLRQGDYEQYF

clone size: few
V gene: TRBV20-1
CDR3 protein: CSARDVTNTGELFF

clone size: .
V gene: TRBV7-2
CDR3 protein: CASSSLGLAGLEQYF

clone size: .
V gene: TRBV5-5
CDR3 protein: CASSLWTGAAGELFF

clone size: many
V gene: TRBV6-1
CDR3 protein: CASSPGQGTYNSPLHF

clone size: many
V gene: TRBV4-2
CDR3 protein: CASSQEGRSEETQYF

clone size: many
V gene: TRBV9
CDR3 protein: CASSVAGSDTQYF

clone size: many
V gene: TRBV4-2
CDR3 protein: CASSQGQGRHF

clone size: .
V gene: TRBV30
CDR3 protein: CAWSRSGDVVGEQYF